The 3 T cell receptor beta chains listed next were all sequenced from one sample in a study of T cells in Graves' hyperthyroidism and ophthalmopathy. Amplification of TCR beta CDR3 regions was performed using RNA transcripts as template. HTBI primers were employed in a first-round RT-PCR of the TCR CDR3. Each CDR3 protein gets one entry after TCRdb re-called the multiplex PCR reads with MiXCR. The repertoire holds 500,000 to 600,000 distinct CDR3 sequences, with just under 20% as singletons. The specimen was blood. These receptor sequences come from a man in his forties or fifties with Graves' ophthalmopathy.

V usage is TRBV5-6 and J usage is TRBJ2-2; D gene unclear. Trimming stripped 0 bases from V and 0 bases from J, with 9 bases between. The CDR3 contains 16 residues. Germline CDR1 reads SGHDT; CDR2 reads YYEEEE. CDR3 in amino acids: CASSLELGTNTGELFF. As DNA, the CDR3 is TGTGCCAGCAGCTTGGAGTTAGGTACGAACACCGGGGAGCTGTTTTTT.

This clonotype was seen many times. V is TRBV30 and J is TRBJ2-5; 11 bases agree with TRBD2. V trimming: 7 bases; J trimming: 2 bases; junction bases outside the gene matches: 6. CDR1 GTSNPN and CDR2 SVGIG come from the germline V gene (reference sequence). The CDR3 length is 14 residues. For the CDR3, the DNA is TGTGCCTCCACCCGGACTAGCGGGCAAGAGACCCAGTACTTC. Translation: CASTRTSGQETQYF.

This chain uses TRBV6-1 with TRBJ1-5; TRBD1 matches at 9 bases. Germline V gene sequence: CDR1 MNHNS, CDR2 SASEGT. After removal of 6 bases from V and 7 bases from J, the junction contained 13 bases not matched to a gene. The CDR3 loop spans 16 amino acids. The CDR3 loop is CASRPTGTGMNQPQHF. DNA for the CDR3: TGTGCCAGCAGACCAACCGGGACAGGGATGAACCAGCCCCAGCATTTT.